The rows below give T cell receptor beta chains drawn from one sample of a study of blood T cell repertoires in COVID-19. Sequencing used immunoSEQ multiplex PCR; TCRdb keeps in-frame clones, though not all of them. The data hold fewer than 250,000 clones, with about four fifths observed a single time. The sample taken for sequencing was peripheral blood. These receptors were taken from a woman in her sixties with COVID-19, enrolled during active disease. Both conserved end residues are part of each CDR3. Fields, in order: J gene, D gene, V gene, clone size, CDR3 DNA, CDR3 protein. D genes are given only for firm matches. Clone size, where shown, is once, few, many, or a class for clones that have expanded.

J gene: TRBJ2-2
D gene: -
V gene: TRBV9
clone size: -
CDR3 DNA: TGTGCCAGCAGCGTAGACCCTCGGGGAGACACCGACACCGGGGAGCTGTTTTTT
CDR3 protein: CASSVDPRGDTDTGELFF

J gene: TRBJ1-1
D gene: -
V gene: TRBV18
clone size: once
CDR3 DNA: TGTGCCAGCTCACTGGACAGGAACACTGAAGCTTTCTTT
CDR3 protein: CASSLDRNTEAFF

J gene: TRBJ2-7
D gene: TRBD2
V gene: TRBV4-2
clone size: -
CDR3 DNA: TGTGCCAGCAGCCAAGATGGTTCAGCGGGGGGCCGGTACTTC
CDR3 protein: CASSQDGSAGGRYF

J gene: TRBJ1-2
D gene: TRBD1
V gene: TRBV6-4
clone size: -
CDR3 DNA: TGTGCCAGCAGATTGACAGGGGGGGGCGATGGCTACACCTTC
CDR3 protein: CASRLTGGGDGYTF

J gene: TRBJ2-7
D gene: -
V gene: TRBV12-3/TRBV12-4
clone size: -
CDR3 DNA: TGTGCCAGCAGTTTACTCAGGGCCTACGAGCAGTACTTC
CDR3 protein: CASSLLRAYEQYF

J gene: TRBJ2-3
D gene: TRBD1
V gene: TRBV7-3
clone size: -
CDR3 DNA: TGTGCCAGCAGGCTGACAGGGAAAACTACAGATACGCAGTATTTT
CDR3 protein: CASRLTGKTTDTQYF

J gene: TRBJ2-7
D gene: TRBD2
V gene: TRBV27
clone size: -
CDR3 DNA: TGTGCCAGCCATGGTAGCGGGAGCCTCTACGAGCAGTACTTC
CDR3 protein: CASHGSGSLYEQYF

J gene: TRBJ1-2
D gene: -
V gene: TRBV28
clone size: -
CDR3 DNA: TGTGCCAGCAGTTTTCCCGGGGGTAAGGGCTACACCTTC
CDR3 protein: CASSFPGGKGYTF

J gene: TRBJ1-4
D gene: -
V gene: TRBV5-1
clone size: -
CDR3 DNA: TGCGCCAGCAGGTCAGGGAGGGAAAAACTGTTTTTT
CDR3 protein: CASRSGREKLFF

J gene: TRBJ1-5
D gene: TRBD1
V gene: TRBV7-9
clone size: -
CDR3 DNA: TGTGCCAGCAGCGACAGGGACAGGGGTGATCAGCCCCAGCATTTT
CDR3 protein: CASSDRDRGDQPQHF

J gene: TRBJ2-3
D gene: TRBD2
V gene: TRBV4-2
clone size: -
CDR3 DNA: TGTGCCAGCAGCCAAGTCCCGACTAGCGGAACTAGCACAGATACGCAGTATTTT
CDR3 protein: CASSQVPTSGTSTDTQYF

J gene: TRBJ2-1
D gene: -
V gene: TRBV6-5
clone size: once
CDR3 DNA: TGTGCCAGCAGTTATCTGAGTTACAATGAGCAGTTCTTC
CDR3 protein: CASSYLSYNEQFF

J gene: TRBJ2-1
D gene: TRBD2
V gene: TRBV5-1
clone size: -
CDR3 DNA: TGCGCCAGCACTCTTGGGGGGACTAGCGGGAGAAATGAGCAGTTCTTC
CDR3 protein: CASTLGGTSGRNEQFF

J gene: TRBJ1-6
D gene: TRBD1
V gene: TRBV5-1
clone size: once
CDR3 DNA: TGCGCCAGCAGCGTTAGGACAGGGGAAAACTCACCCCTCCACTTT
CDR3 protein: CASSVRTGENSPLHF

J gene: TRBJ1-5
D gene: -
V gene: TRBV4-2
clone size: -
CDR3 DNA: TGTGCCAGCAGCCAAGATCGGGGTATGGGGCCCCAGCATTTT
CDR3 protein: CASSQDRGMGPQHF

J gene: TRBJ1-2
D gene: TRBD1
V gene: TRBV4-3
clone size: few
CDR3 DNA: TGCGCCAGCAACCTAGACAGGGGCGCCTATGGCTACACCTTC
CDR3 protein: CASNLDRGAYGYTF

J gene: TRBJ2-3
D gene: -
V gene: TRBV15
clone size: -
CDR3 DNA: TGTGCCACCAGCAGAGATCGAACAGAGCGGGATACGCAGTATTTT
CDR3 protein: CATSRDRTERDTQYF

J gene: TRBJ1-2
D gene: -
V gene: TRBV10-3
clone size: -
CDR3 DNA: TGTGCCATCAGTCCCCTTAACTATGGCTACACCTTC
CDR3 protein: CAISPLNYGYTF

J gene: TRBJ2-7
D gene: TRBD2
V gene: TRBV19
clone size: -
CDR3 DNA: TGTGCCAGTACCGCTCAATTCCCCGGGACTAGCGGTTCCTCCGAGCAGTACTTC
CDR3 protein: CASTAQFPGTSGSSEQYF

J gene: TRBJ2-3
D gene: -
V gene: TRBV5-1
clone size: -
CDR3 DNA: TGCGCCAGCAGCCAGCGGTCGGGCACAGATACGCAGTATTTT
CDR3 protein: CASSQRSGTDTQYF

J gene: TRBJ2-2
D gene: -
V gene: TRBV7-3
clone size: -
CDR3 DNA: TGTGCCAGCAGCCCCATAGCGGCCGAGACCGGGGAGCTGTTTTTT
CDR3 protein: CASSPIAAETGELFF

J gene: TRBJ2-1
D gene: -
V gene: TRBV19
clone size: -
CDR3 DNA: TGTGCCAGTACCAAGTACGGTTCCTACAATGAGCAGTTCTTC
CDR3 protein: CASTKYGSYNEQFF

J gene: TRBJ2-7
D gene: TRBD2
V gene: TRBV2
clone size: -
CDR3 DNA: TGTGCCGGATCCTCCGGGGGGGCCTACGAGCAGTACTTC
CDR3 protein: CAGSSGGAYEQYF

J gene: TRBJ2-2
D gene: -
V gene: TRBV7-9
clone size: -
CDR3 DNA: TGTGCCAGCAGCTTAAAACGGACCGGGGAGCTGTTTTTT
CDR3 protein: CASSLKRTGELFF

J gene: TRBJ1-5
D gene: TRBD1
V gene: TRBV6-5
clone size: once
CDR3 DNA: TGTGCCAGCAGTTCGACAGGGAATCAGCCCCAGCATTTT
CDR3 protein: CASSSTGNQPQHF

J gene: TRBJ2-5
D gene: TRBD2
V gene: TRBV19
clone size: -
CDR3 DNA: TGTGCCAGTAGTATTGGACTAGCGGGATGGGAGACCCAGTACTTC
CDR3 protein: CASSIGLAGWETQYF

J gene: TRBJ2-1
D gene: -
V gene: TRBV5-1
clone size: -
CDR3 DNA: TGCGCCAGCAGCTTCAACGGCATCCGCGGTGAGCAGTTCTTC
CDR3 protein: CASSFNGIRGEQFF

J gene: TRBJ2-3
D gene: TRBD2
V gene: TRBV11-2
clone size: -
CDR3 DNA: TGTGCCAGCAGCTTAGCGGGAGGGGGCACAGATACGCAGTATTTT
CDR3 protein: CASSLAGGGTDTQYF

J gene: TRBJ1-1
D gene: TRBD1
V gene: TRBV28
clone size: few
CDR3 DNA: TGTGCCAGCAGTGGACAGGGAATCACTGAAGCTTTCTTT
CDR3 protein: CASSGQGITEAFF

J gene: TRBJ1-3
D gene: -
V gene: TRBV6-6
clone size: -
CDR3 DNA: TGTGCCAGCACCCCCGACAACTTCTCTGGAAACACCATATATTTT
CDR3 protein: CASTPDNFSGNTIYF

J gene: TRBJ2-7
D gene: TRBD1
V gene: TRBV7-6
clone size: -
CDR3 DNA: TGTGCCAGCAGCTTAACCGGGACAGGGGTCCACGAGCAGTACTTC
CDR3 protein: CASSLTGTGVHEQYF

J gene: TRBJ1-5
D gene: -
V gene: TRBV10-2
clone size: few
CDR3 DNA: TGCGCCAGCAGTTCTCTTGGACAGTCACAGATGCATTTT
CDR3 protein: CASSSLGQSQMHF

J gene: TRBJ1-2
D gene: -
V gene: TRBV28
clone size: -
CDR3 DNA: TGTGCCAGCAGTCTCCCAGGGCGATCTTTCTATGGCTACACCTTC
CDR3 protein: CASSLPGRSFYGYTF

J gene: TRBJ2-3
D gene: -
V gene: TRBV5-6
clone size: -
CDR3 DNA: TGTGCCAGCAGCTTGGTACTTGGAGGAACCGACCCAGATACGCAGTATTTT
CDR3 protein: CASSLVLGGTDPDTQYF

J gene: TRBJ2-2
D gene: -
V gene: TRBV5-1
clone size: -
CDR3 DNA: TGCGCCAGCAGCTTGTCAGGGACGAACACCGGGGAGCTGTTTTTT
CDR3 protein: CASSLSGTNTGELFF

J gene: TRBJ1-5
D gene: -
V gene: TRBV12-3/TRBV12-4
clone size: -
CDR3 DNA: TGTGCCAGCAGTTTTGGGCGCAATCAGCCCCAGCATTTT
CDR3 protein: CASSFGRNQPQHF

J gene: TRBJ1-2
D gene: TRBD1
V gene: TRBV11-3
clone size: -
CDR3 DNA: TGTGCCAGCAGCAAAGGACAGGAGGGGGATAACTATGGCTACACCTTC
CDR3 protein: CASSKGQEGDNYGYTF

J gene: TRBJ2-5
D gene: -
V gene: TRBV9
clone size: -
CDR3 DNA: TGTGCCAGCAGCGTAGGAGGATACCCCCCAGAGACCCAGTACTTC
CDR3 protein: CASSVGGYPPETQYF

J gene: TRBJ1-1
D gene: -
V gene: TRBV11-2
clone size: -
CDR3 DNA: TGTGCCAGCAGCTTAGCTGCAGGCAGGGTTACTGAAGCTTTCTTT
CDR3 protein: CASSLAAGRVTEAFF

J gene: TRBJ1-1
D gene: -
V gene: TRBV6-5
clone size: -
CDR3 DNA: TGTGCCAGCAGCAGAAGGGGAGGAACTGAAGCTTTCTTT
CDR3 protein: CASSRRGGTEAFF

J gene: TRBJ1-1
D gene: TRBD1
V gene: TRBV28
clone size: -
CDR3 DNA: TGTGCCAGCAGTTTATGGGTGGGACAGGGTGATACTGAAGCTTTCTTT
CDR3 protein: CASSLWVGQGDTEAFF

J gene: TRBJ2-3
D gene: -
V gene: TRBV19
clone size: -
CDR3 DNA: TGTGCCAGTAGTATGTCTGGCACAGATACGCAGTATTTT
CDR3 protein: CASSMSGTDTQYF

J gene: TRBJ2-6
D gene: -
V gene: TRBV5-6
clone size: -
CDR3 DNA: TGTGCCAGCAGCCAGAGCGTTGCGAGGGCCAACGTCCTGACTTTC
CDR3 protein: CASSQSVARANVLTF

J gene: TRBJ2-1
D gene: -
V gene: TRBV27
clone size: -
CDR3 DNA: TGTGCCAGCAGTTTATCCGGGTTCTCCTACAATGAGCAGTTCTTC
CDR3 protein: CASSLSGFSYNEQFF

J gene: TRBJ2-7
D gene: TRBD1
V gene: TRBV7-2
clone size: once
CDR3 DNA: TGTGCCAGCAGCTTAGATTCGGGACAGGTGCAAACCTACGAGCAGTACTTC
CDR3 protein: CASSLDSGQVQTYEQYF

J gene: TRBJ2-5
D gene: -
V gene: TRBV12-5
clone size: -
CDR3 DNA: TGTGCTAGTGGTTTAGCTATGAGGGGGAAAGAGACCCAGTACTTC
CDR3 protein: CASGLAMRGKETQYF

J gene: TRBJ1-5
D gene: -
V gene: TRBV18
clone size: once
CDR3 DNA: TGTGCCAGCTCACGGGACAAGAATCAGCCCCAGCATTTT
CDR3 protein: CASSRDKNQPQHF

J gene: TRBJ2-3
D gene: -
V gene: TRBV6-5
clone size: -
CDR3 DNA: TGTGCCAGCAGTATGCAGGGGACACAGGTTACGCAGTATTTT
CDR3 protein: CASSMQGTQVTQYF

J gene: TRBJ2-7
D gene: TRBD2
V gene: TRBV5-1
clone size: once
CDR3 DNA: TGCGCCAGCAGCTTGATGGGGGGGTCCTACGAGCAGTACTTC
CDR3 protein: CASSLMGGSYEQYF